One sample yielded the 21 T cell receptor beta chains listed below, sequenced in a study of shared clonotypes between healthy human individuals. Profiling relied on immunoSEQ multiplex PCR, and the TCRdb table lists in-frame clones only, not all of them. The sample yields roughly 490,000 clones, about 80% seen once. Input material: PBMCs. These TCRs come from a woman aged 40-49 years in good health. Some clones in this sample may be carry-over from other donors' samples.

V usage is TRBV7-9 and J usage is TRBJ2-1; TRBD2 matches at 7 bases. CDR1 and CDR2 (germline): SEHNR, FQNEAQ (reference sequence). CDR3 length equals 12 residues. The J segment lost 5 bases and the V segment lost 5 bases, leaving 0 bases of the junction unmatched. The CDR3 spells CASSRGDNEQFF. CDR3 DNA: TGTGCCAGCAGCCGGGGGGACAATGAGCAGTTCTTC.

Only a few counts were recorded for this clone. The chain is built from TRBV29-1 and TRBJ2-1; TRBD2 agrees at 7 bases. CDR1 is SQVTM and CDR2 is ANQGSEA in the germline V gene. V was clipped by 2 bases and J by 4 bases; unmatched bases: 5. The CDR3 contains 14 residues. For the CDR3, the DNA is TGCAGCGTTGAAACGGCGGGAGAGTACAATGAGCAGTTCTTC. Protein sequence: CSVETAGEYNEQFF.

This clone was counted a few times. The genes are TRBV19 and TRBJ2-1, with TRBD2 matching over 8 bases. This CDR3 contains 15 residues. V was pared by 2 bases and J by 6 bases, with 6 bases of the junction left unmatched. CDR1 is LNHDA and CDR2 is SQIVND in the germline V gene (reference sequence). Written as DNA, the CDR3 is TGTGCCAGTAGTATAACGGGAGGGCCCACCAATGAGCAGTTCTTC. Protein: CASSITGGPTNEQFF.

The genes are TRBV2 and TRBJ1-2; 9 bases line up with TRBD1. J gave up 7 bases and V 3 bases, and 6 bases lay outside the gene matches. The CDR3 has 14 amino acids. Germline CDR1 reads SNHLY; CDR2 reads FYNNEI. CDR3 in DNA: TGTGCCAGCAGTGATCAGGGACAGGGATCTGGCTACACCTTC. Protein product: CASSDQGQGSGYTF. The whole variable domain, filled in from reference TRBV2 and TRBJ1-2, reads EPEVTQTPSHQVTQMGQEVILRCVPISNHLYFYWYRQILGQKVEFLVSFYNNEISEKSEIFDDQFSVERPDGSNFTLKIRSTKLEDSAMYFCASSDQGQGSGYTFGSGTRLTVV.

The chain joins TRBV9 to TRBJ1-1, with D possibly TRBD1 on 5 matching bases. V lost 0 bases, J lost 7 bases, and 10 bases lay in between. The CDR3 has 13 residues. Germline V gene sequence: CDR1 SGDLS, CDR2 YYNGEE. The CDR3 is CASSVGDGNEAFF. The CDR3 DNA reads TGTGCCAGCAGCGTAGGGGACGGAAATGAAGCTTTCTTT. Complete variable domain (other parts from reference TRBV9 and TRBJ1-1): DSGVTQTPKHLITATGQRVTLRCSPRSGDLSVYWYQQSLDQGLQFLIQYYNGEERAKGNILERFSAQQFPDLHSELNLSSLELGDSALYFCASSVGDGNEAFFGQGTRLTVV.

The chain uses TRBV7-2 and TRBJ2-2; 10 nucleotides agree with TRBD2. The length of the CDR3 is 16 residues. Germline assignment: CDR1 SGHTA and CDR2 FQGNSA. V was pared by 5 bases and J by 5 bases, with 8 bases of the junction left unmatched. The CDR3 region has the DNA TGTGCCAGCAGCCCCCCTAGCGGGAGACTAACCGGGGAGCTGTTTTTT. Residues: CASSPPSGRLTGELFF.

This sequence joins TRBV15 and TRBJ1-4; a possible D gene is TRBD1 (6 bases). V was pared by 3 bases and J by 8 bases, with 13 bases between. CDR1 and CDR2 (germline): LNHNV, YYDKDF (reference sequence). This CDR3 comprises 14 residues. The CDR3 DNA follows: TGTGCCACCAGCAGTCAGAGGGGGAGGGAAAAACTGTTTTTT. Translated, it gives CATSSQRGREKLFF.

V usage is TRBV28 and J usage is TRBJ2-5; D is ambiguous. V shed 5 bases and J shed 4 bases, with 5 bases lying between them. CDR1 is MDHEN and CDR2 is SYDVKM in the germline V gene. There are 11 residues in the CDR3. The CDR3 protein is CASSQVETQYF. The CDR3, as DNA: TGTGCCAGCAGTCAAGTAGAGACCCAGTACTTC.

This sequence joins TRBV29-1 and TRBJ2-5; TRBD1 agrees at 7 bases. CDR3 size: 13 residues. The V gene end was trimmed by 3 bases and the J gene end by 2 bases; junction bases not matched to a gene: 3. Germline V CDR1 and CDR2: SQVTM, ANQGSEA. This CDR3 is CSVEHRGQETQYF. CDR3 nucleotides: TGCAGCGTTGAGCACAGGGGACAAGAGACCCAGTACTTC. Full variable domain (outside the CDR3, taken from reference TRBV29-1 and TRBJ2-5): SAVISQKPSRDICQRGTSLTIQCQVDSQVTMMFWYRQQPGQSLTLIATANQGSEATYESGFVIDKFPISRPNLTFSTLTVSNMSPEDSSIYLCSVEHRGQETQYFGPGTRLLVL.

The J gene is TRBJ2-2, the V gene TRBV5-6, with 10 nucleotides matching TRBD2. Germline CDR1 SGHDT, CDR2 YYEEEE. CDR3 length equals 17 residues. Trimming took 4 bases from V and 5 from J; bases not matched to a gene: 11. The CDR3 spells CASSQSEREGRTGELFF. The CDR3 bases are TGTGCCAGCAGCCAAAGCGAGCGGGAGGGCCGGACCGGGGAGCTGTTTTTT.

The chain couples TRBV19 to TRBJ2-7; possibly TRBD2 for D (5 bases). CDR3 length equals 14 residues. In germline, CDR1 is LNHDA, CDR2 SQIVND (reference sequence). The ends were cut back, 4 bases at V and 3 bases at J, with 13 bases in the middle. The CDR3 DNA is TGTGCCAGTAGTACCCCTGGACTGTTCTACGAGCAGTACTTC. Translated: CASSTPGLFYEQYF. Combining the CDR3 with reference TRBV19 and TRBJ2-7 gives the whole variable domain DGGITQSPKYLFRKEGQNVTLSCEQNLNHDAMYWYRQDPGQGLRLIYYSQIVNDFQKGDIAEGYSVSREKKESFPLTVTSAQKNPTAFYLCASSTPGLFYEQYFGPGTRLTVT.

With respect to this clone: The same CDR3 also results from other DNA sequences found in this sample. This chain uses TRBV5-4 with TRBJ1-5; maybe TRBD1 (5 bases). The germline V gene has CDR1 SGHNT and CDR2 YYREEE (reference sequence). The CDR3 runs 14 residues. V lost 0 bases to trimming and J lost 2 bases, with 6 bases between them. CDR3 region: CASSLGGGNQPQHF. CDR3 bases: TGTGCCAGCAGCTTGGGGGGCGGCAATCAGCCCCAGCATTTT. Based on the CDR3 plus reference TRBV5-4 and TRBJ1-5, the full variable domain is ETGVTQSPTHLIKTRGQQVTLRCSSQSGHNTVSWYQQALGQGPQFIFQYYREEENGRGNFPPRFSGLQFPNYSSELNVNALELDDSALYLCASSLGGGNQPQHFGDGTRLSIL.

This chain uses TRBV27 with TRBJ1-1, with 9 bases lining up with TRBD1. J lost 0 bases, V lost 6 bases, and 2 bases had no gene match. CDR3 length: 14 amino acids. Germline values: CDR1 MNHEY, CDR2 SMNVEV (reference sequence). The CDR3 region is CASRDRGLNTEAFF. DNA for the CDR3: TGTGCCAGCAGGGACAGGGGACTGAACACTGAAGCTTTCTTT.

The count of this clone is one. The rearrangement links TRBV19 to TRBJ1-5; 7 bases are a match to TRBD1. V dropped 5 bases and J dropped 5; count of bases not matched to a gene: 3. CDR3 length: 13 amino acids. Germline-derived CDR1 and CDR2 are LNHDA and SQIVND (reference sequence). DNA of the CDR3: TGTGCCAGTAGTTTCGACAGGGATCAGCCCCAGCATTTT. Translating gives CASSFDRDQPQHF.

This clone has just one count. The chain has TRBV4-3 and TRBJ2-7, with D possibly TRBD1 on 6 matching bases. The V and J ends lost 1 base and 6 bases respectively, with 13 bases between them. The CDR3 length is 14 residues. The germline CDR1 and CDR2 sequences are LGHNA and YSLEER. CDR3 nucleotides: TGCGCCAGCAGCCAAGGAGGACAGTTGTCCGAGCAGTACTTC. Translating it yields CASSQGGQLSEQYF.

The chain couples TRBV30 to TRBJ2-5; 11 bases fit TRBD2. The DNA end is a closer match to TRBJ2-7, so the J assignment may be wrong. The CDR3 runs 13 residues. The germline gives CDR1 GTSNPN, CDR2 SVGIG (reference sequence). This CDR3 reads CAWMPLAGGEQYF. DNA of the CDR3: TGTGCCTGGATGCCTCTAGCGGGAGGCGAGCAGTACTTC.

The chain joins TRBV10-3 to TRBJ1-2; TRBD1 agrees at 7 bases. V shed 2 bases, J shed 4 bases, and the junction held 4 bases outside the gene matches. CDR1 and CDR2 (germline): ENHRY, SYGVKD. The CDR3 contains 14 residues. The CDR3 DNA reads as TGTGCCATCAGTGAGGACAGGGAGGTCTATGGCTACACCTTC. It specifies CAISEDREVYGYTF.

The CDR3 protein is CASSASGTSGPFNEQYF. DNA of the CDR3: TGTGCCAGCAGCGCGAGCGGGACCTCCGGACCCTTTAACGAGCAGTACTTC. The chain has TRBV9 and TRBJ2-7, with 7 bases identical to TRBD2. V was pared by 3 bases and J by 5 bases, with 17 bases of the junction left unmatched. Germline V gene data show CDR1 as SGDLS and CDR2 as YYNGEE. The CDR3 length is 17 residues.

The chain employs TRBV30 and TRBJ2-1; TRBD1 aligns across 7 bases. Per the germline V gene, CDR1 is GTSNPN and CDR2 is SVGIG (reference sequence). With 3 bases clipped from V and 5 bases from J, the junction kept 4 bases outside the gene matches. The CDR3 is made up of 13 amino acids. The DNA of the CDR3 is TGTGCCTGGAGGAGACAGGGCCACAATGAGCAGTTCTTC. This gives the protein CAWRRQGHNEQFF.

The rearrangement uses TRBV30 and TRBJ1-2; 8 bases agree with TRBD1. The germline CDR1 and CDR2 sequences are GTSNPN and SVGIG (reference sequence). Germline trimming cut 0 bases from V and 4 bases from J; bases unmatched to any gene: 7. The CDR3 length is 15 residues. The CDR3 nucleotides read TGTGCCTGGAGTGTACTGGCTGGGACAGGCTATGGCTACACCTTC. It codes for CAWSVLAGTGYGYTF.

This rearrangement joins TRBV7-3 to TRBJ2-3; tentatively, D is TRBD1 (5 bases). The CDR3 loop spans 14 amino acids. Trimming stripped 5 bases from V and 3 bases from J, with 12 bases between. Per germline, CDR1 SGHTA and CDR2 FQGTGA. The CDR3 loop reads CASSLHRKTDTQYF. In nucleotides, the CDR3 is TGTGCCAGCAGCCTCCACAGGAAGACAGATACGCAGTATTTT.